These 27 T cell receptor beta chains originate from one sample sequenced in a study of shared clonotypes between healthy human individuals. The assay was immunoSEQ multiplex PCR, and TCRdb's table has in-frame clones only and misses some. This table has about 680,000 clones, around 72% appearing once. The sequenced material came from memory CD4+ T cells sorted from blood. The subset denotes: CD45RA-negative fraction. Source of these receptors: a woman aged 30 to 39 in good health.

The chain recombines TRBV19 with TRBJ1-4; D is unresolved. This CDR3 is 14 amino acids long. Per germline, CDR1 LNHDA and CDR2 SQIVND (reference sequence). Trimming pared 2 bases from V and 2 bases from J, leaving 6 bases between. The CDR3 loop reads CASSIPGTNEKLFF. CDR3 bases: TGTGCCAGTAGTATACCGGGGACTAATGAAAAACTGTTTTTT.

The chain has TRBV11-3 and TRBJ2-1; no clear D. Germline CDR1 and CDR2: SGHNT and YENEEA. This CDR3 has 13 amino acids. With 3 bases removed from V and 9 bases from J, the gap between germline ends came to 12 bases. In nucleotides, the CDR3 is TGTGCCAGCAGCTTCCCCTTTTCAAGTGAGCAGTTCTTC. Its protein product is CASSFPFSSEQFF.

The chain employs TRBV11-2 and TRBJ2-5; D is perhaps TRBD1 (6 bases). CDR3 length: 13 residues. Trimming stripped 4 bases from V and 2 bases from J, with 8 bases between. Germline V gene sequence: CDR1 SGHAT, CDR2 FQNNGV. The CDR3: CASSSGQQETQYF. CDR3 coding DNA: TGTGCCAGCAGCTCGGGACAACAAGAGACCCAGTACTTC.

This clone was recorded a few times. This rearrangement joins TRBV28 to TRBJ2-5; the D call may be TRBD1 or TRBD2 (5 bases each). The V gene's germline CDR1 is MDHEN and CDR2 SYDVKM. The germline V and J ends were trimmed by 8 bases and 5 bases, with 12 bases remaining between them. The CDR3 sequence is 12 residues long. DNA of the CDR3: TGTGCCAGCGGGACCCGGTTGGAGACCCAGTACTTC. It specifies CASGTRLETQYF. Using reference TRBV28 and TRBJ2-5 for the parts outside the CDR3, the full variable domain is DVKVTQSSRYLVKRTGEKVFLECVQDMDHENMFWYRQDPGLGLRLIYFSYDVKMKEKGDIPEGYSVSREKKERFSLILESASTNQTSMYLCASGTRLETQYFGPGTRLLVL.

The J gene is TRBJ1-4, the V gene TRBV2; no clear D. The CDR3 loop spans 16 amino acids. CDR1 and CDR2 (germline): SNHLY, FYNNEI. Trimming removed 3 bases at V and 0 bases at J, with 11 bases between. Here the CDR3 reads CASSDVGLATNEKLFF. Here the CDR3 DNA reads TGTGCCAGCAGTGACGTTGGGTTAGCAACTAATGAAAAACTGTTTTTT.

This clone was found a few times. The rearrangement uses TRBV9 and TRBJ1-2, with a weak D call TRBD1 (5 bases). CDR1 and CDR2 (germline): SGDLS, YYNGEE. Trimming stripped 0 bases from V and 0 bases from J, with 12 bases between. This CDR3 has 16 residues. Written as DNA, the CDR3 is TGTGCCAGCAGCGTAGGGCCGGGGGACTCTAACTATGGCTACACCTTC. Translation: CASSVGPGDSNYGYTF.

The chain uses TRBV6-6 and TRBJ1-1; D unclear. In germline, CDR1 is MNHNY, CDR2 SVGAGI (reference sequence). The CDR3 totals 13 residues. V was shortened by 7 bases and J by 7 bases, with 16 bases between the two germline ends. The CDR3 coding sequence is TGTGCCAGCAACTCACGATATCGGGGTGAAGCTTTCTTT. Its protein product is CASNSRYRGEAFF.

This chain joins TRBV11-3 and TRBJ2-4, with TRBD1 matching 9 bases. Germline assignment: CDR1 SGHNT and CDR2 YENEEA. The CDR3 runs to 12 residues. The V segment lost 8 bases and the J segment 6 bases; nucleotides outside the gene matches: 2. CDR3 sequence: CASSGQGNIQYF. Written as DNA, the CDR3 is TGTGCCAGCTCGGGACAGGGAAACATTCAGTACTTC.

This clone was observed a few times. The chain's CDR3 is CASSSDRGRGTQYF. The CDR3 DNA sequence: TGTGCCAGCAGTTCGGACAGAGGCCGAGGGACCCAGTACTTC. This chain uses TRBV27 with TRBJ2-5; perhaps TRBD1 as D (6 bases). The CDR3 runs 14 residues. The germline V and J ends were trimmed by 4 bases and 7 bases, with 16 bases remaining between them. Germline V gene lookup returns CDR1 MNHEY and CDR2 SMNVEV (reference sequence).

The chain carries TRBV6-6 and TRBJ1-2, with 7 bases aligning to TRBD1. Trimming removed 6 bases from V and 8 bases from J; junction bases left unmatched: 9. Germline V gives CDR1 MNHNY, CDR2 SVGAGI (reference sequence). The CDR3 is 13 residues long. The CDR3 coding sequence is TGTGCCAGCAGACCGACAGGGAACGACGGCTACACCTTC. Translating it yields CASRPTGNDGYTF.

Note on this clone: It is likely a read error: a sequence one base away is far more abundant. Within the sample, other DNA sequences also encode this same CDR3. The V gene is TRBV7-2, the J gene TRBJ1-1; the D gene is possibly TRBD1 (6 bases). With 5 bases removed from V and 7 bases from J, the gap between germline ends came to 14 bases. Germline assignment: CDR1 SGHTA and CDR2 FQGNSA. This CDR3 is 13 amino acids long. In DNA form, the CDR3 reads TGTGCCAGCAGCCTAGTTCTACAGGGTGAAGCTTTCTTT. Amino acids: CASSLVLQGEAFF. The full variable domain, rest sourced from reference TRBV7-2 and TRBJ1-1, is GAGVSQSPSNKVTEKGKDVELRCDPISGHTALYWYRQSLGQGLEFLIYFQGNSAPDKSGLPSDRFSAERTGGSVSTLTIQRTQQEDSAVYLCASSLVLQGEAFFGQGTRLTVV.

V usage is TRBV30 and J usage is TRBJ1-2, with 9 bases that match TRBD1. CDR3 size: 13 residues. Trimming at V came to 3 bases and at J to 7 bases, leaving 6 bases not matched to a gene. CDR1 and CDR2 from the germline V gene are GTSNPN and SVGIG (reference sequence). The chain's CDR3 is CAWSLQGAIGYTF. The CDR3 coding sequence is TGTGCCTGGAGCCTACAGGGGGCAATTGGCTACACCTTC.

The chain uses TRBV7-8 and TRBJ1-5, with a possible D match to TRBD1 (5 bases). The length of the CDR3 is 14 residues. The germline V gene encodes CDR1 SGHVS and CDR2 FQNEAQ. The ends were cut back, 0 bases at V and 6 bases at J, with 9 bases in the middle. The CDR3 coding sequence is TGTGCCAGCAGCTTAGCGCTGGGGCCTCAGCCCCAGCATTTT. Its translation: CASSLALGPQPQHF. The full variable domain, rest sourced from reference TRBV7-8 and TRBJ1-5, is GAGVSQSPRYKVAKRGQDVALRCDPISGHVSLFWYQQALGQGPEFLTYFQNEAQLDKSGLPSDRFFAERPEGSVSTLKIQRTQQEDSAVYLCASSLALGPQPQHFGDGTRLSIL.

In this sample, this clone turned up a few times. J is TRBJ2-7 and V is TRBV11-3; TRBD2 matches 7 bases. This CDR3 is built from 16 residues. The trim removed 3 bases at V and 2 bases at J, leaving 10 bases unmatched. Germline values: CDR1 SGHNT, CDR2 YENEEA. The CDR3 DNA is TGTGCCAGCAGCTTCGAGGGAGGGATTGAGACCTACGAGCAGTACTTC. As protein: CASSFEGGIETYEQYF.

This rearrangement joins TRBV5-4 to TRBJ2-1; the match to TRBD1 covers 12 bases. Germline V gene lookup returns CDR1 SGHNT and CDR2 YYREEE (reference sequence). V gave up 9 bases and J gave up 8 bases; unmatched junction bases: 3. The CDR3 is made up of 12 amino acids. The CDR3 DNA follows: TGTGCCACTGGGACAGGGGGCGATGAGCAGTTCTTC. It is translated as CATGTGGDEQFF. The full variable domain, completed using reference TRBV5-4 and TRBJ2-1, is ETGVTQSPTHLIKTRGQQVTLRCSSQSGHNTVSWYQQALGQGPQFIFQYYREEENGRGNFPPRFSGLQFPNYSSELNVNALELDDSALYLCATGTGGDEQFFGPGTRLTVL.

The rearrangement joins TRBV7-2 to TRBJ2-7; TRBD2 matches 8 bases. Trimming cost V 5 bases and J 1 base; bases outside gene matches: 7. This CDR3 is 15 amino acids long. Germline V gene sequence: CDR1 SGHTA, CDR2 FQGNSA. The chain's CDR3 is CASSGFGGRSYEQYF. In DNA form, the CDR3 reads TGTGCCAGCAGCGGATTTGGCGGGAGGTCCTACGAGCAGTACTTC.

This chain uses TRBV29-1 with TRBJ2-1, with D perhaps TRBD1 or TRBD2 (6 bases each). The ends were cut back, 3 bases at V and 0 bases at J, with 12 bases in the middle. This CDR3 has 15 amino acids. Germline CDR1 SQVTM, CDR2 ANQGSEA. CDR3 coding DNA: TGCAGCGTTGATCGGGGGCTCACCTCCTACAATGAGCAGTTCTTC. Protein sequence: CSVDRGLTSYNEQFF.

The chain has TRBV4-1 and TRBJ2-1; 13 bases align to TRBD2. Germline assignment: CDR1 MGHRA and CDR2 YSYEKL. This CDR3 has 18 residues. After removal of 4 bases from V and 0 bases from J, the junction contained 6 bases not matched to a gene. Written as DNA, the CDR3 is TGCGCCAGCAGCCGAGGACTAGCGGGGGTTAGCTCCTACAATGAGCAGTTCTTC. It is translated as CASSRGLAGVSSYNEQFF.

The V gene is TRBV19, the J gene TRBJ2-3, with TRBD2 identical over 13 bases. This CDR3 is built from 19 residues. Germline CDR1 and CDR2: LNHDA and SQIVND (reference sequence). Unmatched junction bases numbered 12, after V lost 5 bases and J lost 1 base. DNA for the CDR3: TGTGCCAGTAGTCCTCATCGACTAGCGGGAGGTTGGGGCACAGATACGCAGTATTTT. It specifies CASSPHRLAGGWGTDTQYF.

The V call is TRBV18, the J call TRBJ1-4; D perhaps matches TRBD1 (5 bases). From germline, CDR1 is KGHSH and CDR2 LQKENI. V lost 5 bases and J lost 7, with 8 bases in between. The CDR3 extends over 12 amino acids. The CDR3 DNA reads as TGTGCCAGCTCAGGGGACGGTGAAAAACTGTTTTTT. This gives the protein CASSGDGEKLFF.

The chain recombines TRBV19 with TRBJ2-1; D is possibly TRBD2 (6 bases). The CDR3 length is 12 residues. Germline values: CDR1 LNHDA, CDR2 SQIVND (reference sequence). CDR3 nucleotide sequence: TGTTCGAGTTGGGGAGGAGGATTTGAGCAGTTCTTC. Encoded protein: CSSWGGGFEQFF. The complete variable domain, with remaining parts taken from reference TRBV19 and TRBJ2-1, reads DGGITQSPKYLFRKEGQNVTLSCEQNLNHDAMYWYRQDPGQGLRLIYYSQIVNDFQKGDIAEGYSVSREKKESFPLTVTSAQKNPTAFYLCSSWGGGFEQFFGPGTRLTVL.

For the CDR3, the DNA is TGTGCCAGCAGCACCGGCTGGAGGGAGGACCACACCGGGGAGCTGTTTTTT. Its protein is CASSTGWREDHTGELFF. The V call is TRBV7-9, the J call TRBJ2-2, with D perhaps matching TRBD2 (6 bases). The germline gives CDR1 SEHNR, CDR2 FQNEAQ (reference sequence). This CDR3 is 17 amino acids long. Trimming cost V 5 bases and J 3 bases, with 19 bases left between them.

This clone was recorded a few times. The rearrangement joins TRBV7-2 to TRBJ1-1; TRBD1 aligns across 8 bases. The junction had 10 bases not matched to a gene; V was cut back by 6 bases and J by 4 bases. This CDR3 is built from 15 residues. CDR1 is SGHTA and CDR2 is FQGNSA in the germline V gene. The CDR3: CASSWTGMGSTEAFF. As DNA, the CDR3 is TGTGCCAGCAGTTGGACAGGGATGGGGAGCACTGAAGCTTTCTTT.

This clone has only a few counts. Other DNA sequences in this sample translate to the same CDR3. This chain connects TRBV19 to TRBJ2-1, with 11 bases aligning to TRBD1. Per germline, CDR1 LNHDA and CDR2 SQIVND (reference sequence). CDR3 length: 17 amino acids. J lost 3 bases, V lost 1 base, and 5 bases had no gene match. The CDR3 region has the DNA TGTGCCAGTAGTATAGCAACCGGGACAGGGGGCTACAATGAGCAGTTCTTC. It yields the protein CASSIATGTGGYNEQFF.

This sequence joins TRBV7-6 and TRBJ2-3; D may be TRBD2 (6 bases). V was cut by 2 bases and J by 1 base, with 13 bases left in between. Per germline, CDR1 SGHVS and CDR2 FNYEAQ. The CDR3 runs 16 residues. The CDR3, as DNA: TGTGCCAGCAGCTTAAGCGGCCTAGCGCGCACAGATACGCAGTATTTT. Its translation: CASSLSGLARTDTQYF.

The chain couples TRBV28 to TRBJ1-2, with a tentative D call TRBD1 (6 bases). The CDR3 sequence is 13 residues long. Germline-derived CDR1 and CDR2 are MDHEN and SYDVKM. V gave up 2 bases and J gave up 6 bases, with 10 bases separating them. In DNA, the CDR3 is TGTGCCAGCAGTTTAAAAACAGGGAATGGCTACACCTTC. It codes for CASSLKTGNGYTF.

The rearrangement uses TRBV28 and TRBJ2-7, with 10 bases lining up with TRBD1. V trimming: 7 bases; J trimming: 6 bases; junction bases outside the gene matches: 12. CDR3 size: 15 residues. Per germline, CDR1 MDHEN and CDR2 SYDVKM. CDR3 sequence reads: CASTTTDRGTGEQYF. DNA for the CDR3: TGTGCCAGCACTACAACGGACAGGGGGACCGGCGAGCAGTACTTC.